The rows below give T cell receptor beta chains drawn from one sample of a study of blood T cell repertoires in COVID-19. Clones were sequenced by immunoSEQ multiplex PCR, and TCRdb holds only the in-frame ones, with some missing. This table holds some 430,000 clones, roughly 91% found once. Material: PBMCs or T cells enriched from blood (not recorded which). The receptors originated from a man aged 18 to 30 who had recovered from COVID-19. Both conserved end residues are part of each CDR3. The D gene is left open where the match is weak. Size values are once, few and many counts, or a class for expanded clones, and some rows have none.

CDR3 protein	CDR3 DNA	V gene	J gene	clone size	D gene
CASSLYAGGVEKLFF	TGTGCCAGCAGCTTATATGCAGGGGGCGTTGAAAAACTGTTTTTT	TRBV7-9	TRBJ1-4	.	TRBD1
CASSPNTGLPFGGYTF	TGTGCCAGCTCACCAAACACAGGGCTCCCATTCGGGGGCTACACCTTC	TRBV18	TRBJ1-2	.	.
CASSLEGGQPSSGANVLTF	TGTGCCAGCAGCTTAGAAGGGGGACAGCCAAGCTCTGGGGCCAACGTCCTGACTTTC	TRBV7-9	TRBJ2-6	once	TRBD1
CASSLVPPGQDTLSYNEQFF	TGTGCCAGCAGCTTAGTCCCTCCGGGACAGGACACCCTCTCCTACAATGAGCAGTTCTTC	TRBV7-6	TRBJ2-1	once	TRBD1
CAISENSGNTIYF	TGTGCCATCAGTGAGAATAGTGGAAACACCATATATTTT	TRBV10-3	TRBJ1-3	.	.
CASSISPTGTDTQYF	TGTGCCAGCAGCATAAGCCCCACCGGCACAGATACGCAGTATTTT	TRBV9	TRBJ2-3	.	.
CASTPGANYGYTF	TGCGCCAGCACCCCCGGGGCTAACTATGGCTACACCTTC	TRBV5-1	TRBJ1-2	.	.
CASSLDQGPGGYTF	TGTGCCAGCAGCTTAGATCAAGGGCCAGGGGGCTACACCTTC	TRBV7-9	TRBJ1-2	.	.
CASSLTPGGVDYGYTF	TGTGCCAGCAGCCTTACTCCGGGGGGCGTGGACTATGGCTACACCTTC	TRBV7-8	TRBJ1-2	.	.
CASSSISGGPYNEQFF	TGTGCCAGCAGCTCAATTAGCGGGGGGCCCTACAATGAGCAGTTCTTC	TRBV11-2	TRBJ2-1	.	TRBD2
CASSRDGQTTDTQYF	TGTGCCAGCAGCCGGGATGGACAGACAACAGATACGCAGTATTTT	TRBV5-8	TRBJ2-3	.	.
CATSDFDSGSPYNEQFF	TGTGCCACCAGTGATTTCGATAGCGGGAGCCCCTACAATGAGCAGTTCTTC	TRBV24-1	TRBJ2-1	.	TRBD2
CASSLLGQGPDTQYF	TGTGCCAGCAGCTTACTAGGACAGGGACCAGATACGCAGTATTTT	TRBV11-3	TRBJ2-3	.	TRBD1